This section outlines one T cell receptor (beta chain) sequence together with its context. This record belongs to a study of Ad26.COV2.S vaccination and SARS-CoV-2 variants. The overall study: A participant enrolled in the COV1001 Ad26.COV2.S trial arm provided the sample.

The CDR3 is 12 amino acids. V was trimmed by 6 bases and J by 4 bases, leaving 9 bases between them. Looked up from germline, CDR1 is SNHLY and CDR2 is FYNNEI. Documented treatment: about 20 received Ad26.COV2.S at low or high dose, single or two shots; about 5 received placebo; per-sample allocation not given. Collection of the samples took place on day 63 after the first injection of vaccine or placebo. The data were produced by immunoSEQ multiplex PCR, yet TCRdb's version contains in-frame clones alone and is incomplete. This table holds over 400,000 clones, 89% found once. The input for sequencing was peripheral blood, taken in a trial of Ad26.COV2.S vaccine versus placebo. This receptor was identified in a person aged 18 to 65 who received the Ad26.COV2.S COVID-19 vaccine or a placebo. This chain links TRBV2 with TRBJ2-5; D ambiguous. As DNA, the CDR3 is TGTGCCAGCAGCCCAGCCAGAGAGACCCAGTACTTC. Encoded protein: CASSPARETQYF.